The subject of this entry is one T cell receptor beta chain. Its antigen is not known. This PCR relied on a set of 60 Vbeta primers and 13 Jbeta primers. Libraries were prepared by immunoSEQ multiplex PCR; TCRdb keeps only in-frame clonotypes and omits some of them. The data contain over 130,000 clones, more than 55% of them singletons. This specimen belongs to a study of cytomegalovirus exposure and HLA in healthy donors. General study findings and limits: Owing to their indistinguishability, certain V segments, notably TRBV6-2 and TRBV6-3, were excluded.

This CDR3 is 18 amino acids long. Germline V gene lookup returns CDR1 SGHRS and CDR2 YFSETQ. V lost 4 bases and J lost 2; bases outside the gene matches: 8. The sequence derives from a woman aged 55-70 years in good health and CMV-seronegative. V gene TRBV5-1 combines with J gene TRBJ2-2, with 13 bases fitting TRBD2. What was sequenced was PBMCs. This CDR3 is CASSRMTSGGSNTGELFF. The CDR3 DNA follows: TGCGCCAGCAGCCGCATGACTAGCGGGGGGTCAAACACCGGGGAGCTGTTTTTT.